The rows below give T cell receptor beta chains drawn from one sample of a study of blood T cell repertoires in COVID-19. Only in-frame clones appear in the TCRdb table, and some are missing; sequencing was by immunoSEQ multiplex PCR. This sample carries roughly 180,000 clones, 86% of them seen once, and the ten largest clones take under 25%. Sequenced sample: peripheral blood. These receptors came from a man in his sixties or seventies with active or convalescent COVID-19. CDR3s include the opening cysteine and the closing phenylalanine or tryptophan. A D gene is named only where the DNA matches it firmly. Only some rows state a clone size, as once, few, many or a class for expanded clones.

D	V	J	size	CDR3	DNA
-	TRBV6-2/TRBV6-3	TRBJ1-1	-	CASSYRGTMNTEAFF	TGTGCCAGCAGTTACCGGGGGACTATGAACACTGAAGCTTTCTTT
-	TRBV5-4	TRBJ1-2	-	CASSLGSGQGQGYTF	TGTGCCAGCAGCTTGGGGAGCGGGCAGGGTCAGGGCTACACCTTC
-	TRBV28	TRBJ1-3	few	CASSTAQDFLYF	TGTGCCAGCAGCACGGCACAGGATTTCCTCTATTTT
-	TRBV29-1	TRBJ1-2	once	CSVGRGIGTHPLGYTF	TGCAGCGTGGGGAGGGGAATCGGGACCCATCCTCTCGGCTACACCTTC
-	TRBV6-4	TRBJ1-2	-	CASSEFDRTPGYGYTF	TGTGCCAGCAGTGAGTTTGACAGGACCCCTGGATATGGCTACACCTTC
TRBD2	TRBV4-1	TRBJ2-7	-	CASSQSWRTSGTYEQYF	TGCGCCAGCAGCCAAAGTTGGAGGACTAGCGGGACGTACGAGCAGTACTTC
-	TRBV7-8	TRBJ1-5	-	CASSPGDRQWSNQPQHF	TGTGCCAGCAGCCCAGGGGACCGACAATGGAGCAATCAGCCCCAGCATTTT
-	TRBV7-2	TRBJ1-1	-	CASSSMGGFLGAFF	TGTGCCAGCAGCTCGATGGGGGGGTTTCTGGGAGCTTTCTTT
-	TRBV6-5	TRBJ2-7	-	CASNLPGYEQYF	TGTGCCAGCAACCTCCCAGGGTACGAGCAGTACTTC
-	TRBV4-3	TRBJ2-6	-	CASSHGHPNVLTF	TGCGCCAGCAGCCACGGACATCCCAACGTCCTGACTTTC
-	TRBV19	TRBJ1-6	-	CATEGAHNSPLHF	TGTGCCACGGAGGGAGCACATAATTCACCCCTCCACTTT
TRBD2	TRBV28	TRBJ2-1	-	CASSLLGTSDDNEQFF	TGTGCCAGCAGTTTATTGGGGACTAGCGATGACAATGAGCAGTTCTTC
-	TRBV29-1	TRBJ2-7	-	CSVGGTAYEQYF	TGCAGCGTTGGCGGGACAGCCTACGAGCAGTACTTC
-	TRBV27	TRBJ1-5	-	CASSLAGVKGNQPQHF	TGTGCCAGCAGTTTAGCAGGGGTTAAGGGCAATCAGCCCCAGCATTTT
-	TRBV7-9	TRBJ2-1	-	CASSRESTSRPYEQFF	TGTGCCAGCAGCCGGGAGAGTACTAGCCGCCCCTATGAGCAGTTCTTC
TRBD1	TRBV7-2	TRBJ1-6	-	CASSPQGALNSPLHF	TGTGCCAGCAGCCCCCAGGGGGCACTTAATTCACCCCTCCACTTT
TRBD1	TRBV27	TRBJ2-1	-	CASKLRDRTISSYNEQFF	TGTGCCAGCAAACTCCGGGACAGAACTATAAGCTCCTACAATGAGCAGTTCTTC
TRBD1	TRBV6-5	TRBJ1-1	-	CASTQGVGTEAFF	TGTGCCAGCACCCAGGGGGTAGGAACTGAAGCTTTCTTT
-	TRBV28	TRBJ1-1	-	CASSPRGGGTEAFF	TGTGCCAGCAGCCCCCGGGGGGGCGGCACTGAAGCTTTCTTT
TRBD1	TRBV5-1	TRBJ1-1	-	CASSWDSSNTEAFF	TGCGCCAGCAGCTGGGACAGTTCTAACACTGAAGCTTTCTTT
-	TRBV7-2	TRBJ2-1	once	CASSLDLSSYNEQFF	TGTGCCAGCAGCTTGGACTTAAGCTCCTACAATGAGCAGTTCTTC
-	TRBV5-1	TRBJ1-4	-	CASSLGGGENEKLFF	TGCGCCAGCAGCTTGGGCGGGGGCGAAAATGAAAAACTGTTTTTT
-	TRBV5-6	TRBJ1-2	-	CASSLAGIHNYGYTF	TGTGCCAGCAGCTTGGCAGGAATCCATAACTATGGCTACACCTTC
-	TRBV5-4	TRBJ2-3	once	CASSWGSHPRDTQYF	TGTGCCAGCAGCTGGGGCAGCCACCCTCGGGATACGCAGTATTTT
-	TRBV30	TRBJ2-2	-	CARRPSGGELFF	TGTGCCCGGAGACCCTCGGGCGGGGAGCTGTTTTTT
-	TRBV7-9	TRBJ1-2	-	CASSPQVRYGYTF	TGTGCCAGCAGCCCCCAGGTTCGGTATGGCTACACCTTC
-	TRBV19	TRBJ1-5	-	CASSANVGGGGQPQHF	TGTGCCAGTAGTGCCAACGTGGGCGGTGGAGGTCAGCCCCAGCATTTT
TRBD2	TRBV24-1	TRBJ2-1	-	CATSETTSGRGEQFF	TGTGCCACCAGTGAAACGACTAGCGGGAGGGGAGAGCAGTTCTTC
-	TRBV11-2	TRBJ2-1	-	CASSLDGEPYNEQFF	TGTGCCAGCAGCTTAGACGGGGAACCCTACAATGAGCAGTTCTTC
-	TRBV20-1	TRBJ1-1	-	CSASPAGNTEAFF	TGCAGTGCTAGTCCCGCAGGGAACACTGAAGCTTTCTTT
TRBD1	TRBV7-2	TRBJ2-2	-	CASSFRTGTGGPGELFF	TGTGCCAGCAGCTTCCGAACCGGGACAGGGGGCCCCGGGGAGCTGTTTTTT
TRBD1	TRBV27	TRBJ1-5	-	CASSSGDRGRQPQHF	TGTGCCAGCAGTTCCGGAGACAGGGGACGCCAGCCCCAGCATTTT
TRBD1	TRBV28	TRBJ1-5	-	CASSPGTGVQPQHF	TGTGCCAGCAGTCCCGGGACAGGGGTTCAGCCCCAGCATTTT
TRBD1	TRBV19	TRBJ1-2	-	CASSIPGQGASSGYTF	TGTGCCAGTAGTATCCCGGGACAGGGGGCTTCAAGTGGCTACACCTTC
-	TRBV3-1/TRBV3-2	TRBJ2-7	-	CASSPGYGGAYEQYF	TGTGCCAGCAGCCCCGGGTACGGGGGAGCCTACGAGCAGTACTTC
TRBD1	TRBV7-2	TRBJ1-4	-	CASSPRTGGGNEKLFF	TGTGCCAGCAGCCCTCGGACAGGGGGCGGTAATGAAAAACTGTTTTTT
TRBD1	TRBV2	TRBJ1-5	once	CASSYGQGRTRPQHF	TGTGCCAGCAGTTACGGACAGGGCAGGACGAGGCCCCAGCATTTT
-	TRBV29-1	TRBJ1-3	few	CSVEVPWGVLGNTIYF	TGCAGCGTTGAAGTGCCTTGGGGGGTCCTGGGAAACACCATATATTTT
TRBD2	TRBV9	TRBJ2-3	-	CASSFMAAGTSVGNTQYF	TGTGCCAGCAGCTTCATGGCGGCCGGGACTAGCGTAGGAAATACGCAGTATTTT
-	TRBV7-8	TRBJ1-5	-	CASSLVPGISNQPQHF	TGTGCCAGCAGCTTGGTACCAGGAATTAGCAATCAGCCCCAGCATTTT
TRBD1	TRBV12-3/TRBV12-4	TRBJ2-5	few	CASSSGQGKTQYF	TGTGCCAGCAGTTCGGGACAGGGGAAGACCCAGTACTTC
-	TRBV28	TRBJ2-1	-	CASSSLPKYNEQFF	TGTGCCAGCAGTTCCCTACCGAAGTACAATGAGCAGTTCTTC
-	TRBV30	TRBJ1-4	-	CAWNGGYEKLFF	TGTGCCTGGAACGGGGGGTACGAAAAACTGTTTTTT
-	TRBV20-1	TRBJ1-2	-	CSASPREGYGYTF	TGCAGTGCTAGTCCCAGGGAAGGCTATGGCTACACCTTC
TRBD2	TRBV28	TRBJ2-1	-	CASSLDGLAGSSYNEQFF	TGTGCCAGCAGTTTAGACGGACTAGCGGGGAGCTCCTACAATGAGCAGTTCTTC
-	TRBV18	TRBJ1-6	-	CASSLLTGGGNSPLHF	TGTGCCAGCTCACTCCTAACCGGGGGTGGTAATTCACCCCTCCACTTT
TRBD2	TRBV19	TRBJ2-1	-	CASSPKRAGGPVDEQFF	TGTGCCAGTAGTCCGAAAAGGGCGGGAGGGCCGGTGGATGAGCAGTTCTTC
-	TRBV6-5	TRBJ1-2	-	CASSSTRGSPNYGYTF	TGTGCCAGCAGTTCCACCAGAGGGAGTCCTAACTATGGCTACACCTTC
-	TRBV6-5	TRBJ1-2	-	CASSPTGSNYGYTF	TGTGCCAGCAGTCCAACAGGGTCTAACTATGGCTACACCTTC
-	TRBV12-5	TRBJ2-3	-	CASGLVGLQGPQGTQYF	TGTGCTAGTGGTTTGGTAGGTTTGCAGGGTCCGCAAGGTACGCAGTATTTT
TRBD1	TRBV4-3	TRBJ2-7	-	CASSQGPGQGLYEQYF	TGCGCCAGCAGCCAAGGGCCGGGACAGGGATTATACGAGCAGTACTTC
TRBD1	TRBV18	TRBJ1-3	-	CASSPGQLSGNTIYF	TGTGCCAGCTCACCGGGACAGTTGTCCGGAAACACCATATATTTT
TRBD2	TRBV2	TRBJ2-5	-	CASTLTSGGGETQYF	TGTGCCAGCACCCTAACTAGCGGAGGGGGTGAGACCCAGTACTTC